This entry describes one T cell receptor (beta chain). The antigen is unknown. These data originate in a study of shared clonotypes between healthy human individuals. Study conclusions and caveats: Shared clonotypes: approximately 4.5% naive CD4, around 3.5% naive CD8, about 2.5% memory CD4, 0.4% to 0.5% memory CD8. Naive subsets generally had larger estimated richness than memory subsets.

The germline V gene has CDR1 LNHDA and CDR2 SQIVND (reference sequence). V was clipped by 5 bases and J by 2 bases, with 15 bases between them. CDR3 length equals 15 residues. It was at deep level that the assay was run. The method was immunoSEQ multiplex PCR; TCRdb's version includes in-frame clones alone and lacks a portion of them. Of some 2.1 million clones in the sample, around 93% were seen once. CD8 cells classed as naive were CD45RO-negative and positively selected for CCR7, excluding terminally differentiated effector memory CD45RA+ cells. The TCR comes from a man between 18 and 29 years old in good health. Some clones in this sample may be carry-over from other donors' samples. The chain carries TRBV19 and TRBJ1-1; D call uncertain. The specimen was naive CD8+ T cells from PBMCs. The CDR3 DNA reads TGTGCCAGTAGTTCCTGGGGAACTAGAAACACTGAAGCTTTCTTT. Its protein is CASSSWGTRNTEAFF.